Below, one T cell receptor beta chain is given with its context. Its target is unknown. This cohort consisted of healthy bone marrow donors. The PCR employed 60 Vbeta primers together with 13 Jbeta primers. The table came from immunoSEQ multiplex PCR; TCRdb's copy has only in-frame clones and leaves some out. The table shows approximately 240,000 clones, with around 89% occurring only once. The data were taken from a study of cytomegalovirus exposure and HLA in healthy donors. The CDR3 covers 13 residues. Germline values: CDR1 LNHDA, CDR2 SQIVND (reference sequence). V was pared by 4 bases and J by 3 bases, with 9 bases between. Broader study findings: A later analysis linked a missense DCLRE1C variant to TCR beta V- and J-gene trimming. Most likely, a cluster of highly shared sequence variants arose as a sequencing artifact.

The sequence was obtained from a woman aged 18 to 35 in good health and CMV-seronegative. The sequencing input was PBMCs. The gene calls are TRBV19 and TRBJ1-2, with D uncertain. In DNA, the CDR3 is TGTGCCAGTAGTAAGCAGGATTACTATGGCTACACCTTC. It codes for CASSKQDYYGYTF.